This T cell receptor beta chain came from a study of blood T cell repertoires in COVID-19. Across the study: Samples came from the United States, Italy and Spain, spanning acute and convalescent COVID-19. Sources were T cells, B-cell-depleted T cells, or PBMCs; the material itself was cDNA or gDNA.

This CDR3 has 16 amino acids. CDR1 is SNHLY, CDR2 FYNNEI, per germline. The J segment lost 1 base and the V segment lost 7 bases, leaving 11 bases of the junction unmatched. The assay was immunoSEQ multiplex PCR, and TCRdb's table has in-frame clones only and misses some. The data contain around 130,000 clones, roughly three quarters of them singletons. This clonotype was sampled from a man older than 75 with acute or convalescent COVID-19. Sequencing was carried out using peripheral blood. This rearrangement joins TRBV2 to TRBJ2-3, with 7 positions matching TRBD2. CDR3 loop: CASISSGGGRTDTQYF. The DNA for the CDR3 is TGTGCCAGCATAAGTAGTGGCGGGGGTCGCACAGATACGCAGTATTTT.